A selection of T cell receptor beta chains follows, all from one sample in a study of blood T cells in healthy people across ages. TCRdb re-called the 5' RACE reads with MiXCR, one entry per CDR3 protein. Among about a million distinct CDR3 sequences listed, roughly 51% were seen once. Source material: blood. The receptor source for this set is a woman aged 60-70 years in good health. Both conserved end residues are part of each CDR3. Fields, in order: V gene, D gene, J gene, clone size, CDR3 DNA, CDR3 protein. The D gene is left open where the match is weak. Expanded clones get a size class; other rows say once, few or many, or leave the size out.

>TRBV12-3/TRBV12-4|-|TRBJ1-5|-
TGTGCCAGCAGTTTTTCCCGGGGCAATCAGCCCCAGCATTTT
CASSFSRGNQPQHF
>TRBV6-6|TRBD1|TRBJ1-1|-
TGTGCCAGCAGAAACAGGGGGAACACTGAAGCTTTCTTT
CASRNRGNTEAFF
>TRBV4-3|-|TRBJ1-2|-
TGCGCCAGCAGCCAAGGGCAGTTGGCCTATGGCTACACCTTC
CASSQGQLAYGYTF
>TRBV4-3|TRBD1|TRBJ1-4|-
TGCGCCAGCAGCCAGTCCGGGACAGGGGGCGAAAAACTGTTTTTT
CASSQSGTGGEKLFF
>TRBV20-1|-|TRBJ2-7|-
TGCAGTGCTAGAGATTACCGGCGGGCGGCCTACGAGCAGTACTTC
CSARDYRRAAYEQYF
>TRBV25-1|TRBD1|TRBJ2-7|-
TGTGCCAGCAGTCACACCGGGACAGGGCAATACGAGCAGTACTTC
CASSHTGTGQYEQYF
>TRBV5-6|-|TRBJ2-4|-
TGTGCCAGCAGCCCTAGCGTACTAGCCAAAAACATTCAGTACTTC
CASSPSVLAKNIQYF
>TRBV3-1|-|TRBJ2-5|few
TGTGCCAGTGACGGGATTCAAGAGACCCAGTACTTC
CASDGIQETQYF
>TRBV12-3/TRBV12-4|TRBD2|TRBJ2-7|few
TGTGCCAGCAGTTTTGGCGGGAGTGAGGACGAGCAGTACTTC
CASSFGGSEDEQYF
>TRBV7-2|-|TRBJ2-7|-
TGTGCCAGCAGCTTGGGGCCCAGGACAACCACCTACGAGCAGTACTTC
CASSLGPRTTTYEQYF
>TRBV18|TRBD2|TRBJ2-5|-
TGTGCCAGCTCATCTCGGGAGGGTTCGGAGACCCAGTACTTC
CASSSREGSETQYF
>TRBV20-1|-|TRBJ2-1|few
TGCAGTGCCGAGACGGGACGGACAAATTTATGGGGTGAGCAGTTCTTC
CSAETGRTNLWGEQFF
>TRBV20-1|TRBD2|TRBJ2-2|-
TGCAGTGTTGAGCGGGAGGCAGGCGGGGAGCTGTTTTTT
CSVEREAGGELFF
>TRBV7-9|-|TRBJ2-6|few
TGTGCCAGCAGTTTCGGGACTGGGGCCAACGTCCTGACTTTC
CASSFGTGANVLTF
>TRBV29-1|TRBD1|TRBJ2-3|few
TGCAGCGCTGATTGGGACAGCGGTACAGATACGCAGTATTTT
CSADWDSGTDTQYF
>TRBV2|TRBD2|TRBJ2-3|-
TGTGCCAGCAGGGGACTAGCGGGAGGGCCCACAGATACGCAGTATTTT
CASRGLAGGPTDTQYF
>TRBV14|-|TRBJ1-4|-
TGTGCCAGCAGCCAAGTTCTGGGGACTAATGAAAAACTGTTTTTT
CASSQVLGTNEKLFF
>TRBV30|TRBD1|TRBJ2-7|-
TGTGCCTGGAGCCGGGACAGACGCTACGAGCAGTACTTC
CAWSRDRRYEQYF
>TRBV12-3/TRBV12-4|TRBD1|TRBJ2-4|few
TGTGCCAGCAGTCCAGTATGGGCAGGGGGCAAGGACATTCAGTACTTC
CASSPVWAGGKDIQYF
>TRBV3-1|TRBD1|TRBJ1-1|-
TGTGCCAGCACCAGGACAGGTGCCACTGAAGCTTTCTTT
CASTRTGATEAFF
>TRBV20-1|TRBD2|TRBJ2-1|-
TGCAGTGCTACACCCTGGACTAGCGTGAACTACAATGAGCAGTTCTTC
CSATPWTSVNYNEQFF
>TRBV7-2|-|TRBJ1-5|-
TGTGCCAGCAGCTTAATACCAAGGGTTGGCAATCAGCCCCAGCATTTT
CASSLIPRVGNQPQHF
>TRBV12-3/TRBV12-4|TRBD2|TRBJ2-7|-
TGTGCCAGCAGTCAAGGTCTAGCGGGAGTCAGTGAGCAGTACTTC
CASSQGLAGVSEQYF
>TRBV12-3/TRBV12-4|-|TRBJ1-5|-
TGTGCCAGCAGTTCCTATTATTCCCCGACCTGGGGTCAGCCCCAGCATTTT
CASSSYYSPTWGQPQHF
>TRBV20-1|TRBD1|TRBJ2-1|few
TGCAGGAACTTCCAGGGGGCGGACAATGAGCAGTTCTTC
CRNFQGADNEQFF
>TRBV10-1|TRBD2|TRBJ2-4|-
TGCGCCAGCAGCGACGGGGGGGCCAAAAACATTCAGTACTTC
CASSDGGAKNIQYF
>TRBV4-1|-|TRBJ2-7|-
TGCGCCAGCAGCCGAGATTTTACCGGGACAACGAATTCCTACGAGCAGTACTTC
CASSRDFTGTTNSYEQYF
>TRBV21-1|-|TRBJ2-7|-
TGTGCCAGCAGCAAGTCTAGTGGCAGGGGGTCCTACGAGCAGTACTTC
CASSKSSGRGSYEQYF
>TRBV2|-|TRBJ1-1|-
TGTGCCAGCACTGTAGGTACTGAAGCTTTCTTT
CASTVGTEAFF
>TRBV6-5|-|TRBJ2-7|-
TGTGCCAGCAGTTTCGCGCCGGGGACCGGAAACTACGAGCAGTACTTC
CASSFAPGTGNYEQYF
>TRBV18|TRBD1|TRBJ1-2|-
TGTGCCAGCTCACCTGCGCAGGGGGCTGATGGCTACACCTTC
CASSPAQGADGYTF
>TRBV7-3|-|TRBJ2-3|few
TGTGCCAGCAGCTTAAACCTCCGCACAGATACGCAGTATTTT
CASSLNLRTDTQYF
>TRBV29-1|TRBD1|TRBJ2-1|-
TGCAGCGTAGGACAGGGGGCTGGGGAGCAGTTCTTC
CSVGQGAGEQFF
>TRBV7-9|-|TRBJ2-3|few
TGTGCCAGCAGCTTTTTCGCAGATACGCAGTATTTT
CASSFFADTQYF
>TRBV10-3|-|TRBJ2-1|-
TGTGCCATCGGGATACCAGACAATGAGCAGTTCTTC
CAIGIPDNEQFF
>TRBV7-2|-|TRBJ2-4|-
TGTGCCAGCAGCTTAGGGGCCAGCCGCATTCAGTACTTC
CASSLGASRIQYF
>TRBV7-6|TRBD2|TRBJ2-7|once
TGTGCCAGCAGCCCGGATTACAAGGGACTAGCGGGAGGGCCTAGGCACGAGCAGTACTTC
CASSPDYKGLAGGPRHEQYF
>TRBV27|-|TRBJ2-3|-
TGTGCCAGCAGTTTATTTCCGGCCAGGGATCGGCAGAACACAGATACGCAGTATTTT
CASSLFPARDRQNTDTQYF
>TRBV6-1|TRBD2|TRBJ2-2|-
TGTGCCAGCAATTGGGGACTAGCGATGAACACCGGGGAGCTGTTTTTT
CASNWGLAMNTGELFF
>TRBV3-1|TRBD1|TRBJ2-4|few
TGTGCCAGCAGCCAAACTAGACAGGGGTTTAGGTACTTC
CASSQTRQGFRYF
>TRBV24-1|-|TRBJ2-5|-
TGTGCCACCAGTGATTTTGGAGCACAAGAGACCCAGTACTTC
CATSDFGAQETQYF
>TRBV27|-|TRBJ1-5|-
TGTGCCAGCAGTTTAGACAGCTTTCAGCCCCAGCATTTT
CASSLDSFQPQHF
>TRBV15|-|TRBJ2-3|once
TGTGCCACCAGCAGAGGCAGCGGGCCTAGCACAGATACGCAGTATTTT
CATSRGSGPSTDTQYF
>TRBV10-3|TRBD1|TRBJ1-2|-
TGTGCCATCAGTGAGTCGACAGGGCCCTATGGCTACACCTTC
CAISESTGPYGYTF
>TRBV4-2|TRBD2|TRBJ2-1|few
TGTGCCAGCAGCCAAGATACAGGGACTAGCGGGAGTCCTGAGCAGTTCTTC
CASSQDTGTSGSPEQFF